These 21 T cell receptor beta chains came from one sample sequenced in a study of shared clonotypes between healthy human individuals. Produced via immunoSEQ multiplex PCR; TCRdb's table is partial and in-frame only. The profile shows about 2 million clones, about 95% of them singletons. CD8 cells classed as naive were CD45RO-negative and positively selected for CCR7, excluding terminally differentiated effector memory CD45RA+ cells. Material: naive CD8+ T cells sorted from blood. These receptors originate from a man in his late teens or twenties in good health.

The V and J genes are TRBV10-2 and TRBJ2-7, with 12 bases that match TRBD2. Germline CDR1 is WSHSY and CDR2 is SAAADI. This CDR3 has 15 amino acids. With V trimmed by 4 bases and J by 1 base, 2 bases remained unmatched. The CDR3 reads CASSGLAGGSYEQYF. The CDR3 nucleotides read TGCGCCAGCAGTGGTCTAGCGGGAGGGTCCTACGAGCAGTACTTC.

The J gene is TRBJ1-6, the V gene TRBV5-8; D gene unclear. From germline, CDR1 is SGHTS and CDR2 YDEGEE. With 0 bases removed from V and 10 bases from J, the gap between germline ends came to 14 bases. The CDR3 is made up of 15 amino acids. Here the CDR3 reads CASSLGRPVGSPLHF. The CDR3 region has the DNA TGTGCCAGCAGCTTGGGTAGACCGGTTGGGTCACCCCTCCACTTT.

This clone was seen only once. This sequence joins TRBV6-4 and TRBJ2-7; TRBD1 might be the D (6 bases). This CDR3 is 14 amino acids long. V shed 6 bases and J shed 2 bases, with 14 bases lying between them. Per germline, CDR1 MRHNA and CDR2 SNTAGT. CDR3 sequence reads: CASRADRYPYEQYF. CDR3 DNA: TGTGCCAGCAGGGCTGACAGGTATCCCTACGAGCAGTACTTC.

In its sample, this clone was seen once. The chain combines TRBV15 with TRBJ1-2; TRBD1 matches 7 bases. Per germline, CDR1 LNHNV and CDR2 YYDKDF (reference sequence). The CDR3 is made up of 15 amino acids. V shed 8 bases and J 1 base; nucleotides not matched to a gene: 10. The CDR3 region is CATGGAGGLNYGYTF. In DNA, the CDR3 is TGTGCCACCGGCGGGGCAGGGGGACTTAACTATGGCTACACCTTC.

In DNA form, the CDR3 reads TGTGCCAGCAGCGTAGAGGCGGGGGCCACCTACGAGCAGTACTTC. Its protein product is CASSVEAGATYEQYF. The V call is TRBV9, the J call TRBJ2-7; TRBD2 might be the D (7 bases). The CDR3 has 15 residues. The germline V and J ends were trimmed by 0 bases and 2 bases, with 12 bases remaining between them. Germline CDR1 is SGDLS and CDR2 is YYNGEE.

The gene calls are TRBV2 and TRBJ2-1; 7 nucleotides match TRBD2. V was clipped by 5 bases and J by 5 bases; unmatched bases: 3. The germline V gene has CDR1 SNHLY and CDR2 FYNNEI. This CDR3 spans 13 amino acids. Here the CDR3 DNA reads TGTGCCAGCAGTCCTCTAGCGGACAATGAGCAGTTCTTC. It is translated as CASSPLADNEQFF.

The J gene is TRBJ2-1, the V gene TRBV29-1; D gene uncertain. Per the germline V gene, CDR1 is SQVTM and CDR2 is ANQGSEA. This CDR3 is 10 amino acids long. V was trimmed by 4 bases and J by 9 bases, leaving 7 bases between them. The CDR3 DNA is TGCAGCGTTGGAGGACCTGAGCAGTTCTTC. Protein sequence: CSVGGPEQFF.

The V call is TRBV7-9, the J call TRBJ2-7; D perhaps matches TRBD1 (6 bases). The ends were cut back, 8 bases at V and 3 bases at J, with 8 bases in the middle. CDR1 and CDR2 (germline): SEHNR, FQNEAQ (reference sequence). The CDR3 covers 11 residues. The CDR3 coding sequence is TGTGCCAGCGGACAGAACTACGAGCAGTACTTC. It codes for CASGQNYEQYF.

This chain links TRBV4-3 with TRBJ2-6; D gene unclear. This CDR3 contains 17 residues. V lost 0 bases and J lost 0, with 9 bases in between. Germline CDR1 LGHNA, CDR2 YSLEER. The CDR3 DNA reads TGCGCCAGCAGCCAAGATCGACGGGTCTCTGGGGCCAACGTCCTGACTTTC. It codes for CASSQDRRVSGANVLTF.

The J gene is TRBJ2-1, the V gene TRBV2; the match to TRBD2 covers 8 bases. The CDR3 totals 13 residues. V trimming: 6 bases; J trimming: 14 bases; junction bases outside the gene matches: 12. Germline assignment: CDR1 SNHLY and CDR2 FYNNEI. The CDR3 nucleotides read TGTGCCAGCAGGCCTGAGGGTAGCGGGACGGAGTTCTTC. Translated, it gives CASRPEGSGTEFF.

The chain couples TRBV6-5 to TRBJ2-5; D ambiguous. V dropped 10 bases and J dropped 2 bases, with 14 bases sitting between them. The germline gives CDR1 MNHEY, CDR2 SVGAGI. This CDR3 is built from 13 residues. The chain's CDR3 is CATGTSLQETQYF. CDR3 nucleotide sequence: TGTGCCACCGGAACCTCACTTCAAGAGACCCAGTACTTC.

J is TRBJ2-3 and V is TRBV9; D ambiguous. Germline loops: CDR1 SGDLS, CDR2 YYNGEE. This CDR3 region has 12 residues. The V gene lost 3 bases and the J gene lost 5 bases, with 7 bases spanning the gap. The CDR3, as DNA: TGTGCCAGCAGCGGGATGTTAGATACGCAGTATTTT. Protein: CASSGMLDTQYF.

V is TRBV10-3 and J is TRBJ2-7, with 14 bases matching TRBD2. J was trimmed by 3 bases and V by 4 bases; bases with no gene match: 5. Germline CDR1 reads ENHRY; CDR2 reads SYGVKD. The CDR3 runs 16 residues. CDR3 bases: TGTGCCATCAGTGGGGGACTAGCGGGAGTGTACTACGAGCAGTACTTC. This codes for CAISGGLAGVYYEQYF.

The genes are TRBV6-1 and TRBJ2-7, with D hard to call. Trimming cost V 4 bases and J 4 bases, with 14 bases left between them. Germline V lookup: CDR1 MNHNS, CDR2 SASEGT. The CDR3 consists of 14 residues. The CDR3 is CASSVKESPYEQYF. The CDR3 coding sequence is TGTGCCAGCAGTGTTAAAGAGAGCCCTTACGAGCAGTACTTC.

The chain uses TRBV11-2 and TRBJ2-5, with D hard to call. Germline assignment: CDR1 SGHAT and CDR2 FQNNGV. The V end was cut by 0 bases, the J end by 3 bases, with 11 bases between. The CDR3 covers 15 residues. CDR3 sequence (DNA): TGTGCCAGCAGCTTAGATCGGGCTAAGAAAGAGACCCAGTACTTC. As protein: CASSLDRAKKETQYF. Drawing the rest from reference TRBV11-2 and TRBJ2-5, the complete variable domain is EAGVAQSPRYKIIEKRQSVAFWCNPISGHATLYWYQQILGQGPKLLIQFQNNGVVDDSQLPKDRFSAERLKGVDSTLKIQPAKLEDSAVYLCASSLDRAKKETQYFGPGTRLLVL.

The genes are TRBV25-1 and TRBJ1-2, with D possibly TRBD1 on 5 matching bases. Germline V gene sequence: CDR1 MGHDK, CDR2 SYGVNS. Trimming removed 5 bases from V and 7 bases from J, with 17 bases in between. The CDR3 length is 14 residues. CDR3 nucleotide sequence: TGTGCCAGCAGTCCGGCCCAGGGCTACTCTGGCTACACCTTC. This encodes CASSPAQGYSGYTF.

The gene calls are TRBV4-1 and TRBJ2-5; tentatively, D is TRBD1 or TRBD2 (5 bases each). Trimming shortened V by 5 bases and J by 12 bases, and 13 bases separated the two germline ends. This CDR3 spans 11 amino acids. Per germline, CDR1 MGHRA and CDR2 YSYEKL. CDR3 sequence (DNA): TGCGCCAGCAGCTTGGGGGAGATGGAGTACTTC. Translation: CASSLGEMEYF.

The V gene is TRBV4-1, the J gene TRBJ2-7; 13 bases are a match to TRBD2. Looked up from germline, CDR1 is MGHRA and CDR2 is YSYEKL. The CDR3 has 16 residues. V gave up 1 base and J gave up 3 bases; unmatched junction bases: 3. This CDR3 is CASSQGTSGRYYEQYF. The CDR3 DNA sequence: TGCGCCAGCAGCCAAGGGACTAGCGGGAGATACTACGAGCAGTACTTC.

About this clone: This sample includes further DNA sequences coding for the same CDR3. This rearrangement joins TRBV4-3 to TRBJ2-5; TRBD2 aligns across 8 bases. Germline V gene lookup returns CDR1 LGHNA and CDR2 YSLEER. CDR3 length equals 15 residues. The trim removed 4 bases at V and 2 bases at J, leaving 6 bases unmatched. As DNA, the CDR3 is TGCGCCAGCAGCCGCCTTACTAGCGGTCAAGAGACCCAGTACTTC. This translates into CASSRLTSGQETQYF.

This chain connects TRBV7-2 to TRBJ2-3; tentatively, D is TRBD2 (6 bases). Germline CDR1 is SGHTA and CDR2 is FQGNSA. Trimming took off 7 bases at V and 6 bases at J, with 11 bases between the two ends. This CDR3 comprises 12 residues. Written as DNA, the CDR3 is TGTGCCAGCAACCGGCGGGATGATACGCAGTATTTT. As protein: CASNRRDDTQYF. The entire variable domain, with the rest obtained from reference TRBV7-2 and TRBJ2-3, is as follows: GAGVSQSPSNKVTEKGKDVELRCDPISGHTALYWYRQSLGQGLEFLIYFQGNSAPDKSGLPSDRFSAERTGGSVSTLTIQRTQQEDSAVYLCASNRRDDTQYFGPGTRLTVL.

The genes are TRBV18 and TRBJ1-1; D is perhaps TRBD1 (6 bases). Trimming cost V 8 bases and J 0 bases, with 16 bases left between them. The germline V gene encodes CDR1 KGHSH and CDR2 LQKENI. The CDR3 covers 15 residues. The CDR3 region is CASRRQDLLNTEAFF. The CDR3 DNA reads TGTGCCAGCCGGAGACAGGACCTATTGAACACTGAAGCTTTCTTT. The entire variable domain, with the rest obtained from reference TRBV18 and TRBJ1-1, is as follows: NAGVMQNPRHLVRRRGQEARLRCSPMKGHSHVYWYRQLPEEGLKFMVYLQKENIIDESGMPKERFSAEFPKEGPSILRIQQVVRGDSAAYFCASRRQDLLNTEAFFGQGTRLTVV.